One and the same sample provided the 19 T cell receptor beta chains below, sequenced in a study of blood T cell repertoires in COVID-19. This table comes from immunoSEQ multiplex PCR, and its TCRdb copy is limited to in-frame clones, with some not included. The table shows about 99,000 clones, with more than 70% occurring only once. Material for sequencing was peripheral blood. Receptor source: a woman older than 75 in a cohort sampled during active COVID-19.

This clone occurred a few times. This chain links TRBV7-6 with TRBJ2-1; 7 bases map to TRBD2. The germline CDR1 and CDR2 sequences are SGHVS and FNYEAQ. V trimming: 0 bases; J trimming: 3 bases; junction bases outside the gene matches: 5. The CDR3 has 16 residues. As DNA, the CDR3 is TGTGCCAGCAGCTTAGCGTGGCAGCGGGGCTACAATGAGCAGTTCTTC. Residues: CASSLAWQRGYNEQFF.

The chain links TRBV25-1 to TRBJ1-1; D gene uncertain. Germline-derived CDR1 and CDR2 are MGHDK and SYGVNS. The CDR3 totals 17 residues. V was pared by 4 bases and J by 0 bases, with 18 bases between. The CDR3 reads CASSGSGGAPVNTEAFF. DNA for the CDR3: TGTGCCAGCAGTGGGTCGGGAGGAGCCCCGGTGAACACTGAAGCTTTCTTT. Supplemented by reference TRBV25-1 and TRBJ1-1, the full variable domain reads EADIYQTPRYLVIGTGKKITLECSQTMGHDKMYWYQQDPGMELHLIHYSYGVNSTEKGDLSSESTVSRIRTEHFPLTLESARPSHTSQYLCASSGSGGAPVNTEAFFGQGTRLTVV.

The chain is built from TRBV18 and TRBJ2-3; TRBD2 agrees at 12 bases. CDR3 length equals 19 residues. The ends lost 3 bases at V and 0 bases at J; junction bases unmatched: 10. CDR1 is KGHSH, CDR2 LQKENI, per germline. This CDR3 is CASSPRGLAGLTSTDTQYF. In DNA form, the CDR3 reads TGTGCCAGCTCACCGCGCGGACTAGCGGGGCTTACTAGCACAGATACGCAGTATTTT.

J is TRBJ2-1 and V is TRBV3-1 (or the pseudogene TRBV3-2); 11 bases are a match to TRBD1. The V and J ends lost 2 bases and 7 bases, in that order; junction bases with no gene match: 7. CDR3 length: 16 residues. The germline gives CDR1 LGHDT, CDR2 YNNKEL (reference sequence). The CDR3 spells CASSQWPGQGENEQFF. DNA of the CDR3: TGTGCCAGCAGCCAATGGCCGGGACAGGGGGAAAATGAGCAGTTCTTC.

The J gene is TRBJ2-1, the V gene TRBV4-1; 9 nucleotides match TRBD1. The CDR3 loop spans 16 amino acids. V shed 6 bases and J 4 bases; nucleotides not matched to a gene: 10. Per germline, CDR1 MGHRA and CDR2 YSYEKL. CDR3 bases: TGCGCCAGCAGTCGCCAATCCGGGACAGGGTACAATGAGCAGTTCTTC. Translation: CASSRQSGTGYNEQFF.

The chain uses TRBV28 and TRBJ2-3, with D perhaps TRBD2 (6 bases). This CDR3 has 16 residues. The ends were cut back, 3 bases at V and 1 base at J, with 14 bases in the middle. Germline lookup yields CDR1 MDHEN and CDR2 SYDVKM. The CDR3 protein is CASSFYGGLRTDTQYF. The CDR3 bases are TGTGCCAGCAGTTTTTACGGGGGACTGCGCACAGATACGCAGTATTTT.

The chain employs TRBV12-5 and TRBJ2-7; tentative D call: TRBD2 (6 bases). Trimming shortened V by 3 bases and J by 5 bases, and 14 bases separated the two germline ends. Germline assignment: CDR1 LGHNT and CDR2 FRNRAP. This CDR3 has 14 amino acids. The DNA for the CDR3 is TGTGCTAGTGGTTTAAAATTATGGAGGGACGAGCAGTACTTC. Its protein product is CASGLKLWRDEQYF.

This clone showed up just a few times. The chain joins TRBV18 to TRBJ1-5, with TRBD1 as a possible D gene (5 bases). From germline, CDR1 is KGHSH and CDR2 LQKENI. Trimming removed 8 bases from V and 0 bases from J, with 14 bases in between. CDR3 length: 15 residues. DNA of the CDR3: TGTGCCAGCCAGTACACCGGGGGTAGCAATCAGCCCCAGCATTTT. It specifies CASQYTGGSNQPQHF.

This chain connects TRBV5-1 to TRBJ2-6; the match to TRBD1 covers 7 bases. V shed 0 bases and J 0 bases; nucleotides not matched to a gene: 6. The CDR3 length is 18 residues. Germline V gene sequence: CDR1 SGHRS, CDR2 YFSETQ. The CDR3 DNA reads TGCGCCAGCAGCTTGGCGACAGGGCCCGCCTCTGGGGCCAACGTCCTGACTTTC. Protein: CASSLATGPASGANVLTF.

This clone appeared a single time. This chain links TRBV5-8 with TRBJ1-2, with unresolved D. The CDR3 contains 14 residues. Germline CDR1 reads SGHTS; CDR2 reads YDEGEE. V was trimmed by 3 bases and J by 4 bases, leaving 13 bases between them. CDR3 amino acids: CASSSRADFYGYTF. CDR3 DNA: TGTGCCAGCAGCTCCCGGGCGGACTTCTATGGCTACACCTTC. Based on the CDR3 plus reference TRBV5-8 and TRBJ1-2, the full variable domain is EAGVTQSPTHLIKTRGQQATLRCSPISGHTSVYWYQQALGLGLQFLLWYDEGEERNRGNFPPRFSGRQFPNYSSELNVNALELEDSALYLCASSSRADFYGYTFGSGTRLTVV.

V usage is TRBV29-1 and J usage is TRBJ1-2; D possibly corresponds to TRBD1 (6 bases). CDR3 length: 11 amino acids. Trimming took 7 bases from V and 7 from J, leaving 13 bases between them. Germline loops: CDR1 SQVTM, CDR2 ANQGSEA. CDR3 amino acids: CSGGQGFGYTF. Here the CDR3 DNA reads TGCAGCGGCGGGCAGGGGTTTGGCTACACCTTC.

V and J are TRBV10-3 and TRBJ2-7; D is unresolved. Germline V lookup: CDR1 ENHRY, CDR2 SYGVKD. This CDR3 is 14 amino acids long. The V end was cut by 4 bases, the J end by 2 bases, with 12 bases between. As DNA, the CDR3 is TGTGCCATCAGTGCTAACCCCACCGCCTACGAGCAGTACTTC. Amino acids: CAISANPTAYEQYF.

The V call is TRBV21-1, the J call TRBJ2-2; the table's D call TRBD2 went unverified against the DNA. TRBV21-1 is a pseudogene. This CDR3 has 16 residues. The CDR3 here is CASSKKGCLALGELFF. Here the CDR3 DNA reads TGTGCCAGCAGCAAAAAAGGTTGTCTAGCACTCGGGGAGCTGTTTTTT.

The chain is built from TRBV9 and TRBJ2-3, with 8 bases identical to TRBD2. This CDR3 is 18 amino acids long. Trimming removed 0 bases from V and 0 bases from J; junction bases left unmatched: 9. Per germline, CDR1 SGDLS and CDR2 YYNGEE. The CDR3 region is CASSVAVASGPSTDTQYF. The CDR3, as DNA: TGTGCCAGCAGCGTAGCGGTTGCTAGCGGGCCTAGCACAGATACGCAGTATTTT.

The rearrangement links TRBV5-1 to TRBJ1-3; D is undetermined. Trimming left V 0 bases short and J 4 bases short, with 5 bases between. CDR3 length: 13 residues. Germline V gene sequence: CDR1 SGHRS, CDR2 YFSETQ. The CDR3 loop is CASSLGAGNTIYF. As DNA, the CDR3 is TGCGCCAGCAGCTTGGGGGCGGGAAACACCATATATTTT.

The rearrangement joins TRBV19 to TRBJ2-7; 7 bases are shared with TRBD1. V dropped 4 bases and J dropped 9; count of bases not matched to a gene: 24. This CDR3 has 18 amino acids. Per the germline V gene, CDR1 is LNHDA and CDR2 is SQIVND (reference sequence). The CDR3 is CASSTVDTGQSNLKRQYF. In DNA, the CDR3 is TGTGCCAGTAGTACAGTAGACACGGGACAGTCTAATTTGAAGAGGCAGTACTTC.

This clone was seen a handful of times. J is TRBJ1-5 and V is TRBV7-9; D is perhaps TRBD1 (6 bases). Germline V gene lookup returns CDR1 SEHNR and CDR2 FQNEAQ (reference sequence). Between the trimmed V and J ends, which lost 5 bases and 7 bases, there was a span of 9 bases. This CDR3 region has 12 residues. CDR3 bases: TGTGCCAGCAGCGCAGGGGACCAGCCCCAGCATTTT. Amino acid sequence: CASSAGDQPQHF.

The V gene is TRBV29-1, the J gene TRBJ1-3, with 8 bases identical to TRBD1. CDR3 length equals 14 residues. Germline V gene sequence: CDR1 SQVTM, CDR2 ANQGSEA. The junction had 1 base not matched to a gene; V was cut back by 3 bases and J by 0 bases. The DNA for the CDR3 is TGCAGCGTTGATACAGGGGGCTCTGGAAACACCATATATTTT. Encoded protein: CSVDTGGSGNTIYF.

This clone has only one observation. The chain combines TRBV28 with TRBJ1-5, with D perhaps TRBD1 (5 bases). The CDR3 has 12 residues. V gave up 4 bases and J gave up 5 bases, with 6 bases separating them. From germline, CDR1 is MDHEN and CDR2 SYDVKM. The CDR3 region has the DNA TGTGCCAGCAGTTGGGGGGATCAGCCCCAGCATTTT. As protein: CASSWGDQPQHF.